The clone carrying this T cell receptor (beta chain) was seen just once. Germline loops: CDR1 LNHDA, CDR2 SQIVND (reference sequence). This CDR3 region has 16 residues. Trimming at V came to 5 bases and at J to 4 bases, leaving 5 bases not matched to a gene. This sample is drawn from a study of control samples from healthy donors and cancer patients. The data were produced by immunoSEQ multiplex PCR, yet TCRdb's version contains in-frame clones alone and is incomplete. The table shows about 130,000 clones, with approximately 94% occurring only once. This clonotype was obtained from a man under 40 in good health. The chain uses TRBV19 and TRBJ2-1; 13 bases agree with TRBD2. Sequencing was carried out using blood. The CDR3 DNA is TGTGCCAGTAGTTGGACTAGCGGGGGAGAATACAATGAGCAGTTCTTC. It encodes CASSWTSGGEYNEQFF.